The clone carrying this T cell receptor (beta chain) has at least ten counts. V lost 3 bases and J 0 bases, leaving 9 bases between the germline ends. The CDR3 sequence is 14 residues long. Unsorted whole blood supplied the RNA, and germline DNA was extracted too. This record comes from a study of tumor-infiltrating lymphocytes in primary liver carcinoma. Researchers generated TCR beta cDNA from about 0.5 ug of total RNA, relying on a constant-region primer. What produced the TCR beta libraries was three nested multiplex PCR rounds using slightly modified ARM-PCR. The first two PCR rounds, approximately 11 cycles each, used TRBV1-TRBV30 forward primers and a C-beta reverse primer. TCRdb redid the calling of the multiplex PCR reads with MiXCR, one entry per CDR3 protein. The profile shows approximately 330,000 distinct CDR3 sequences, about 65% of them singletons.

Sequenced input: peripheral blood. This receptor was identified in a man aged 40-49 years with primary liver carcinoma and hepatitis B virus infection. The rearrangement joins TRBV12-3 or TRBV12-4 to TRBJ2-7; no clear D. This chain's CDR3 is CASSFGASSYEQYF. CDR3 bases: TGTGCCAGCAGTTTTGGCGCCAGCTCCTACGAGCAGTACTTC.